A selection of T cell receptor beta chains follows, all from one sample in a study of read filtering for tumor transcriptome and immune sequencing. TCRdb ran MiXCR on the reads and lists one entry per CDR3 protein. The table lists some 50,000 distinct CDR3 sequences, roughly a fifth of them singletons. The sequencing sample was made of a population of CD138-negative cells sorted from bone marrow. These receptors were collected from a donor over 35 with multiple myeloma. The CDR3 runs from the conserved cysteine through the conserved F or W. A D gene is named only where the DNA matches it firmly. The size entry is marked missing in some rows and otherwise reads once, few, many or a size class.

d_call j_call v_call clone_size cdr3_nt cdr3_aa
. TRBJ2-3 TRBV19 many TGTGCCAGTGCCACGAGCGGTAGCACAGATACGCAGTATTTT CASATSGSTDTQYF
. TRBJ1-1 TRBV4-1 medium-sized TGCGCCAGCAGCCAAGCCAAAGGCGGTGGGACTGAAGCTTTCTTT CASSQAKGGGTEAFF
TRBD1 TRBJ1-5 TRBV4-2 many TGTGCCAGCAGCCGAGAAGGACAGGGAAATCAGCCCCAGCATTTT CASSREGQGNQPQHF
. TRBJ2-7 TRBV5-6 many TGTGCCAGCAGCTTGGAGAGTCCCTACGAGCAGTACTTC CASSLESPYEQYF
TRBD2 TRBJ2-1 TRBV28 many TGTGCCAGCAGTTTCACGCGGCAGGGCCCGACTAGCGGGAGTTTGCTTGAGCAGTTCTTC CASSFTRQGPTSGSLLEQFF
. TRBJ2-1 TRBV19 many TGTGCCAGTAGTACGACGGGTAGGCAGTTCTTC CASSTTGRQFF
TRBD2 TRBJ2-1 TRBV11-3 few TGTGCCAGCAGCTTATCCGGACTAGCAAACGATGAGCAGTTCTTC CASSLSGLANDEQFF
. TRBJ2-3 TRBV27 few TGTGCCAGCAGTTTATCTATACGGCCTCGGACAGATACGCAGTATTTT CASSLSIRPRTDTQYF
. TRBJ2-7 TRBV30 many TGTGCCTGGAGTAGAGGGGGCTACGAGCAGTACTTC CAWSRGGYEQYF
. TRBJ2-1 TRBV29-1 many TGCAGCGTTGTCGGCCAGGGTAATAATGAGCAGTTCTTC CSVVGQGNNEQFF
. TRBJ1-1 TRBV9 . TGTGCCAGCAGCGTAGGCAGACGTACTGAAGCTTTCTTT CASSVGRRTEAFF
. TRBJ2-5 TRBV11-2 many TGTGCCAGCAGCCCCGACAGGAAAGAGACCCAGTACTTC CASSPDRKETQYF
. TRBJ1-1 TRBV11-2 many TGTGCCAGTACGGGGACGGGGTCGAACACTGAAGCTTTCTTT CASTGTGSNTEAFF
TRBD1 TRBJ1-1 TRBV20-1 few TGCAGTGCCCCACAGGGGGGGGAGACTGAAGCTTTCTTT CSAPQGGETEAFF